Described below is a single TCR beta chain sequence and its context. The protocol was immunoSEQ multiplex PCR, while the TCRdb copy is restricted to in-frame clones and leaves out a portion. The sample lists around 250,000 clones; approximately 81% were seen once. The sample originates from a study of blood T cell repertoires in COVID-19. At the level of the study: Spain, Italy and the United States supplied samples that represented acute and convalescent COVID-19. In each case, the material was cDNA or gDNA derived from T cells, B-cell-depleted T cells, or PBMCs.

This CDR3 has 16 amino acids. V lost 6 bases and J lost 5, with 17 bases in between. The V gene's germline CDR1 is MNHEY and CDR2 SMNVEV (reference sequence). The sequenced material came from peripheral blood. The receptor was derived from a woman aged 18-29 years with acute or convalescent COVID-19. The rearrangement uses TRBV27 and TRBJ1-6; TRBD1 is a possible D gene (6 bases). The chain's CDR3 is CASRQNRVLNNSPLHF. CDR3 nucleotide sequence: TGTGCCAGCAGGCAAAACAGGGTTCTAAATAATTCACCCCTCCACTTT.